This T cell receptor beta chain was found in a study of OX40 agonist ivuxolimab in advanced cancers. Study context: Dose-escalation subjects each had hepatocellular carcinoma, melanoma, renal cell or head and neck cancer.

Germline CDR1 reads MNHEY; CDR2 reads SMNVEV (reference sequence). V was shortened by 3 bases and J by 4 bases, with 15 bases between the two germline ends. The length of the CDR3 is 15 residues. Here immunoSEQ multiplex PCR was the method, and the copy in TCRdb shows in-frame clones only, minus some. Altogether 60,000 to 65,000 clones are present, roughly 80% being singletons, with the ten largest covering less than 2%. Enrollment shut out patients with autoimmune disease history or systemic immunosuppression. This receptor was taken from an adult with an advanced solid tumor such as melanoma, head and neck, liver or kidney cancer. The chain recombines TRBV27 with TRBJ1-2, with TRBD1 as a possible D gene (5 bases). The sequencing used CD4+ or CD8+ T cells sorted from blood, collected in a trial of the OX40 agonist ivuxolimab. The CDR3 spells CASSFMGGFGYGYTF. CDR3 bases: TGTGCCAGCAGTTTTATGGGGGGATTTGGCTATGGCTACACCTTC.